This TCR beta chain was obtained from a study of T cell changes during pregnancy in multiple sclerosis. Germline lookup yields CDR1 LGHNA and CDR2 YNFKEQ. Trimming stripped 4 bases from V and 2 bases from J, with 20 bases between. The CDR3 is 17 amino acids. Assay: immunoSEQ multiplex PCR; the TCRdb copy retains only in-frame clones and omits some. The data contain roughly 93,000 clones, about 91% of them singletons. The sequence was obtained from a female donor in good health, enrolled as a control in a pregnancy study. The chain carries TRBV4-2 and TRBJ2-5; perhaps TRBD2 as D (6 bases). The sequencing here drew on peripheral blood, taken after pregnancy. The CDR3 loop is CASSPQTRESVQETQYF. In DNA form, the CDR3 reads TGTGCCAGCAGCCCCCAGACTAGGGAGTCTGTGCAAGAGACCCAGTACTTC.